This T cell receptor (beta chain) was documented in a study of post-analysis software for immune sequencing data. This clonotype has a handful of counts. TCR beta cDNA libraries included unique molecular identifiers. TCRdb re-derived calls from the PCR reads in MiXCR, one entry per CDR3 protein. The data contain about 760,000 distinct CDR3 sequences, 30% of them singletons. This clonotype was obtained from a girl aged 10 to 17 with multiple sclerosis. Sample: blood.

CDR3 sequence: CASSWGQGSTYNEQFF. The CDR3 nucleotides read TGTGCCAGCAGTTGGGGACAGGGGAGCACCTACAATGAGCAGTTCTTC. The V and J genes are TRBV27 and TRBJ2-1, with 10 bases identical to TRBD1. V was clipped by 4 bases and J by 2 bases; unmatched bases: 5. Per the germline V gene, CDR1 is MNHEY and CDR2 is SMNVEV (reference sequence). CDR3 length: 16 amino acids.